This TCR beta chain was recovered during a study of shared clonotypes between healthy human individuals. Whole-study context: Per-donor plates numbered three CD4 naive, three CD4 memory, two CD8 naive and one CD8 memory. Findings of the study overall: Sampling used blood alone; tissue repertoires probably differ.

Memory CD4+ cells were the fraction left after CD45RA+ naive selection. The authors ran the assay at deep level. Libraries were prepared by immunoSEQ multiplex PCR; TCRdb keeps only in-frame clonotypes and omits some of them. The repertoire holds about 600,000 clones, with around 97% as singletons. Germline V gene data show CDR1 as LNHDA and CDR2 as SQIVND (reference sequence). Trimming at V came to 3 bases and at J to 4 bases, leaving 5 bases not matched to a gene. The CDR3 is made up of 15 amino acids. Worth noting for this clone: The antigen is unknown.

The rearrangement links TRBV19 to TRBJ2-3; 9 bases fit TRBD2. The sequence was collected from a woman aged 25 to 39 in good health. Sequenced input: naive CD4+ T cells sorted from blood. Subset reported: CD45RA+ positively selected. CDR3: CASSIVAGEADTQYF. CDR3 coding DNA: TGTGCCAGTAGTATTGTAGCGGGAGAGGCAGATACGCAGTATTTT.